A selection of T cell receptor beta chains follows, all from one sample in a study of CD8 T cells in ankylosing spondylitis. MiXCR, run by TCRdb on the 5' RACE reads, gives a single entry per CDR3 protein. This sample has some 840,000 distinct CDR3 sequences, with approximately 12% found just once. Input material: blood, either unsorted or a sorted T cell fraction (not recorded which). The receptors come from a male donor with ankylosing spondylitis. The CDR3 runs from the conserved cysteine through the conserved F or W. Each record gives: V gene, J gene, CDR3 protein.

V: TRBV5-5
J: TRBJ1-2
CDR3: CASSFVPGQDNYGYTF

V: TRBV7-2
J: TRBJ2-1
CDR3: CASSLNRQGGHEQFF

V: TRBV20-1
J: TRBJ2-3
CDR3: CSARDPLAGDLTQYF

V: TRBV20-1
J: TRBJ2-3
CDR3: CSAPRWVASGLVEDTQYF

V: TRBV20-1
J: TRBJ2-7
CDR3: CSAQSGQGHPGEQYF

V: TRBV5-1
J: TRBJ1-2
CDR3: CASSLITGSHGYTF

V: TRBV6-1
J: TRBJ1-6
CDR3: CASRNDRGTSPLHF

V: TRBV12-3/TRBV12-4
J: TRBJ1-5
CDR3: CASSRTGHSNQPQHF

V: TRBV5-1
J: TRBJ1-2
CDR3: CASSADRGANYGYTF

V: TRBV4-3
J: TRBJ1-2
CDR3: CASSTNPAALGRYGYTF

V: TRBV3-1
J: TRBJ2-7
CDR3: CASSQDPAAYEQYF

V: TRBV20-1
J: TRBJ1-1
CDR3: CSARTSGRNTEAFF

V: TRBV4-3
J: TRBJ1-4
CDR3: CASSQVFEQNEKLFF

V: TRBV12-3/TRBV12-4
J: TRBJ2-2
CDR3: CASSLGGLIAGELFF

V: TRBV27
J: TRBJ2-1
CDR3: CASSLSGGAPPYNEQFF

V: TRBV6-2/TRBV6-3
J: TRBJ2-7
CDR3: CASSYRGGGSYEQYF

V: TRBV18
J: TRBJ1-5
CDR3: CASHTGTGGDQPQHF

V: TRBV29-1
J: TRBJ1-1
CDR3: CSVGSTGGDEAFF

V: TRBV9
J: TRBJ1-2
CDR3: CASSKGGSYGYTF

V: TRBV7-2
J: TRBJ2-3
CDR3: CASSLRTLSTDTQYF

V: TRBV28
J: TRBJ2-3
CDR3: CASSYPGGADTQYF

V: TRBV10-3
J: TRBJ1-3
CDR3: CAIRPQGTGNTIYF

V: TRBV7-2
J: TRBJ2-7
CDR3: CASSLIPYEQYF

V: TRBV12-3/TRBV12-4
J: TRBJ2-7
CDR3: CASSFNRGTYEQYF

V: TRBV20-1
J: TRBJ2-2
CDR3: CSARVTGRNGELFF